One sample yielded the 30 T cell receptor beta chains listed below, sequenced in a study of radiotherapy plus CTLA-4 blockade in lung cancer. Measured with immunoSEQ multiplex PCR; TCRdb has only the in-frame clones, and not every one. The table includes 50,000 to 65,000 clones, 77% detected once. This sample comprised peripheral blood, obtained from a patient treated with radiotherapy plus ipilimumab. Source of these receptors: a human donor with non-small cell lung cancer who had a partial response to radiotherapy plus ipilimumab.

This chain uses TRBV7-8 with TRBJ1-2, with D possibly TRBD1 on 6 matching bases. Looked up from germline, CDR1 is SGHVS and CDR2 is FQNEAQ. CDR3 length equals 14 residues. Trimming stripped 5 bases from V and 1 base from J, with 11 bases between. CDR3 in amino acids: CASSRGHLNYGYTF. The CDR3 nucleotides are TGTGCCAGCAGCCGGGGACACCTTAACTATGGCTACACCTTC.

V is TRBV30 and J is TRBJ1-5, with unresolved D. Germline V gives CDR1 GTSNPN, CDR2 SVGIG (reference sequence). This CDR3 is 14 amino acids long. V lost 0 bases and J 6 bases, leaving 12 bases between the germline ends. CDR3 nucleotides: TGTGCCTGGAGTGTACACGAGGAAGGTCAGCCCCAGCATTTT. As protein: CAWSVHEEGQPQHF.

This clone was seen just once. The rearrangement links TRBV7-2 to TRBJ1-2, with 9 nucleotides matching TRBD1. This CDR3 has 14 amino acids. Trimming cost V 3 bases and J 7 bases; bases outside gene matches: 6. The germline V gene encodes CDR1 SGHTA and CDR2 FQGNSA. CDR3 in amino acids: CASSFADRGGGYTF. The DNA of the CDR3 is TGTGCCAGCAGCTTTGCGGACAGGGGAGGTGGCTACACCTTC. Together with reference TRBV7-2 and TRBJ1-2, the CDR3 gives the full variable domain: GAGVSQSPSNKVTEKGKDVELRCDPISGHTALYWYRQSLGQGLEFLIYFQGNSAPDKSGLPSDRFSAERTGGSVSTLTIQRTQQEDSAVYLCASSFADRGGGYTFGSGTRLTVV.

The chain links TRBV5-6 to TRBJ1-1; perhaps TRBD1 as D (6 bases). CDR3 length equals 14 residues. The germline V gene encodes CDR1 SGHDT and CDR2 YYEEEE. With 0 bases removed from V and 5 bases from J, the gap between germline ends came to 11 bases. CDR3 nucleotides: TGTGCCAGCAGCTTGGAGCAGGGGTGGACTGAAGCTTTCTTT. It specifies CASSLEQGWTEAFF.

The V and J genes are TRBV6-5 and TRBJ2-7, with TRBD1 matching 7 bases. The ends lost 6 bases at V and 3 bases at J; junction bases unmatched: 2. The CDR3 spans 12 residues. Germline assignment: CDR1 MNHEY and CDR2 SVGAGI. The CDR3 bases are TGTGCCAGCAGCTGGGACAGCTACGAGCAGTACTTC. This encodes CASSWDSYEQYF.

V gene TRBV5-1 combines with J gene TRBJ1-3; D is uncertain. Germline V gives CDR1 SGHRS, CDR2 YFSETQ. Trimming pared 3 bases from V and 0 bases from J, leaving 13 bases between. This CDR3 has 16 residues. CDR3 nucleotide sequence: TGCGCCAGCAGCTCGGAGACGGTTAGCTCTGGAAACACCATATATTTT. Amino acid sequence: CASSSETVSSGNTIYF.

The chain employs TRBV5-4 and TRBJ2-5, with TRBD1 identical over 7 bases. This CDR3 comprises 15 residues. Germline lookup yields CDR1 SGHNT and CDR2 YYREEE (reference sequence). The ends lost 3 bases at V and 11 bases at J; junction bases unmatched: 16. CDR3 protein: CASSSGGLLLEEQYF. The CDR3, as DNA: TGTGCCAGCAGCTCAGGGGGTCTTCTCTTAGAAGAGCAGTACTTC.

This chain joins TRBV4-3 and TRBJ1-2, with D maybe TRBD1 (5 bases). The V end lost 1 base, the J end lost 4 bases, and 7 bases lay between the germline ends. Germline lookup yields CDR1 LGHNA and CDR2 YSLEER. There are 13 residues in the CDR3. CDR3 sequence (DNA): TGCGCCAGCAGCCAAGGACAGACCTATGGCTACACCTTC. Protein sequence: CASSQGQTYGYTF.

This clone is deemed medium-sized. This rearrangement joins TRBV4-3 to TRBJ1-4; TRBD1 matches at 8 bases. Unmatched junction bases numbered 21, after V lost 0 bases and J lost 6 bases. This CDR3 is built from 21 residues. Germline CDR1 LGHNA, CDR2 YSLEER. This CDR3 reads CASSQDGGWGTGKVADEKLFF. DNA for the CDR3: TGCGCCAGCAGCCAAGATGGGGGATGGGGGACAGGCAAGGTTGCAGATGAAAAACTGTTTTTT.

V and J are TRBV6-5 and TRBJ2-2; tentative D call: TRBD1 (5 bases). CDR1 is MNHEY and CDR2 is SVGAGI in the germline V gene. The germline V and J ends were trimmed by 2 bases and 1 base, with 8 bases remaining between them. The CDR3 loop spans 15 amino acids. This chain's CDR3 is CASSYIQVNTGELFF. CDR3 coding DNA: TGTGCCAGCAGTTACATACAGGTGAACACCGGGGAGCTGTTTTTT.

CDR3 loop: CASSDPDSSEAFF. The DNA for the CDR3 is TGCGCCAGCAGTGACCCGGACAGCTCTGAAGCTTTCTTT. The chain recombines TRBV10-2 with TRBJ1-1, with D perhaps matching TRBD1 (6 bases). Between the trimmed V and J ends, which lost 3 bases and 6 bases, there was a span of 11 bases. The CDR3 length is 13 residues. CDR1 WSHSY and CDR2 SAAADI come from the germline V gene.

V gene TRBV11-2 combines with J gene TRBJ2-5, with a tentative D call TRBD1 (6 bases). The DNA end is more similar to TRBJ2-7, so the J call may be wrong. This CDR3 spans 15 amino acids. Germline CDR1 and CDR2: SGHAT and FQNNGV. For the CDR3, the DNA is TGTGCCAGCAGCTTAGTAGAGACAGGCTCCTACGAGCAGTACTTC. As protein: CASSLVETGSYEQYF.

This rearrangement joins TRBV11-2 to TRBJ2-5, with a possible D match to TRBD1 (5 bases). The V gene's germline CDR1 is SGHAT and CDR2 FQNNGV. The CDR3 totals 14 residues. V gave up 4 bases and J gave up 1 base, with 10 bases separating them. This CDR3 reads CASSSSGPQETQYF. CDR3 nucleotides: TGTGCCAGCAGCTCATCAGGGCCCCAAGAGACCCAGTACTTC.

The genes are TRBV28 and TRBJ1-2; D perhaps matches TRBD1 (5 bases). This CDR3 has 12 residues. In germline, CDR1 is MDHEN, CDR2 SYDVKM. V lost 5 bases, J lost 3 bases, and 7 bases lay in between. Here the CDR3 DNA reads TGTGCCAGCAGTAAGACAGACTATGGCTACACCTTC. Protein product: CASSKTDYGYTF.

The chain couples TRBV4-3 to TRBJ1-2; TRBD1 matches 9 bases. Germline values: CDR1 LGHNA, CDR2 YSLEER. This CDR3 region has 15 residues. Losses at the gene ends were 3 bases for V and 8 bases for J; bases not matched to a gene: 10. The CDR3 DNA follows: TGCGCCAGCAGCCAGCACTCGGGACAGGGAGGGGGCTACACCTTC. Translating it yields CASSQHSGQGGGYTF.

In this sample, this clone turned up once. The chain recombines TRBV18 with TRBJ2-3; maybe TRBD2 (5 bases). From germline, CDR1 is KGHSH and CDR2 LQKENI. This CDR3 contains 17 residues. V was pared by 0 bases and J by 2 bases, with 15 bases between. In DNA, the CDR3 is TGTGCCAGCTCACCACCGGTCACTAGGAGGTTCACAGATACGCAGTATTTT. This translates into CASSPPVTRRFTDTQYF.

The rearrangement uses TRBV7-2 and TRBJ2-3; 10 bases match TRBD1. The CDR3 runs 15 residues. J lost 5 bases, V lost 3 bases, and 5 bases had no gene match. Germline loops: CDR1 SGHTA, CDR2 FQGNSA. CDR3 coding DNA: TGTGCCAGCAGCTTGGGACAGGGGACGGGAGATACGCAGTATTTT. Translating gives CASSLGQGTGDTQYF. Variable domain in full (rest from reference TRBV7-2 and TRBJ2-3): GAGVSQSPSNKVTEKGKDVELRCDPISGHTALYWYRQSLGQGLEFLIYFQGNSAPDKSGLPSDRFSAERTGGSVSTLTIQRTQQEDSAVYLCASSLGQGTGDTQYFGPGTRLTVL.

J is TRBJ1-2 and V is TRBV19; TRBD1 aligns across 8 bases. The CDR3 contains 16 residues. Germline V CDR1 and CDR2: LNHDA, SQIVND (reference sequence). The junction had 8 bases not matched to a gene; V was cut back by 4 bases and J by 1 base. The chain's CDR3 is CASSRAGTGNNYGYTF. The CDR3 nucleotides read TGTGCCAGTAGTAGAGCCGGGACAGGAAATAACTATGGCTACACCTTC. The variable domain in full, with the rest retrieved from reference TRBV19 and TRBJ1-2, is DGGITQSPKYLFRKEGQNVTLSCEQNLNHDAMYWYRQDPGQGLRLIYYSQIVNDFQKGDIAEGYSVSREKKESFPLTVTSAQKNPTAFYLCASSRAGTGNNYGYTFGSGTRLTVV.

V usage is TRBV28 and J usage is TRBJ2-5; D may be TRBD2 (7 bases). Germline-derived CDR1 and CDR2 are MDHEN and SYDVKM. The CDR3 is 15 amino acids. Between the trimmed V and J ends, which lost 7 bases and 0 bases, there was a span of 15 bases. CDR3 bases: TGTGCCAGCACAATAGGGGGGGGGTACCAAGAGACCCAGTACTTC. Translated, it gives CASTIGGGYQETQYF.

The genes are TRBV19 and TRBJ2-3; 8 nucleotides match TRBD2. The CDR3 extends over 17 amino acids. Germline V gene lookup returns CDR1 LNHDA and CDR2 SQIVND (reference sequence). Trimming took 1 base from V and 7 from J; bases not matched to a gene: 13. The CDR3 here is CASSIVGTRSPQNTQYF. The CDR3 region has the DNA TGTGCCAGTAGTATAGTTGGGACTAGGTCGCCACAAAATACGCAGTATTTT.

This chain links TRBV6-1 with TRBJ1-5; TRBD1 aligns across 7 bases. Germline V gives CDR1 MNHNS, CDR2 SASEGT. The CDR3 is 18 residues long. J lost 3 bases, V lost 1 base, and 12 bases had no gene match. CDR3 DNA sequence: TGTGCCAGCAGTGAAGGGGGAACGACAGGGCTACTCAATCAGCCCCAGCATTTT. It is translated as CASSEGGTTGLLNQPQHF.

Sample share makes this clone medium-sized. The CDR3 nucleotides read TGTGCCAGCAGCTTAAGAGGGACAGGGGGCCTCAGCACAGATACGCAGTATTTT. Its protein is CASSLRGTGGLSTDTQYF. This chain joins TRBV7-3 and TRBJ2-3, with TRBD1 matching 12 bases. V lost 1 base, J lost 0 bases, and 5 bases stayed unmatched. The germline CDR1 and CDR2 sequences are SGHTA and FQGTGA. CDR3 size: 18 residues.

The rearrangement links TRBV5-1 to TRBJ1-2; 11 nucleotides agree with TRBD1. The germline V gene encodes CDR1 SGHRS and CDR2 YFSETQ. This CDR3 contains 14 residues. V lost 4 bases and J lost 5; bases outside the gene matches: 4. The CDR3: CASSRGTGGYGYTF. CDR3 bases: TGCGCCAGCAGCCGAGGGACAGGGGGTTATGGCTACACCTTC.

This chain joins TRBV6-4 and TRBJ2-3; 10 positions match TRBD1. V trimming: 0 bases; J trimming: 1 base; junction bases outside the gene matches: 4. CDR3 length: 17 amino acids. The germline V gene has CDR1 MRHNA and CDR2 SNTAGT. CDR3 protein: CASSDSAGTGGTDTQYF. CDR3 DNA: TGTGCCAGCAGTGACTCGGCCGGGACAGGGGGCACAGATACGCAGTATTTT.

This sequence joins TRBV5-1 and TRBJ1-2, with 8 nucleotides matching TRBD1. The CDR3 has 16 residues. V was clipped by 0 bases and J by 8 bases; unmatched bases: 12. Germline assignment: CDR1 SGHRS and CDR2 YFSETQ. The CDR3 sequence: CASSLGFPQGARGYTF. The CDR3, as DNA: TGCGCCAGCAGCTTGGGGTTTCCCCAGGGGGCGCGGGGCTACACCTTC.

The chain couples TRBV10-3 to TRBJ2-1, with TRBD2 identical over 16 bases. CDR3 size: 16 residues. V dropped 3 bases and J dropped 9; count of bases not matched to a gene: 5. From germline, CDR1 is ENHRY and CDR2 SYGVKD. The CDR3 here is CAISEGTSGGGSEQFF. The CDR3 region has the DNA TGTGCCATCAGTGAAGGGACTAGCGGGGGGGGTAGTGAGCAGTTCTTC.

The CDR3 nucleotides are TGCGCCAGCAGCTTGGCAGGGGCTAGCACAGATACGCAGTATTTT. This codes for CASSLAGASTDTQYF. The genes are TRBV5-1 and TRBJ2-3; D is perhaps TRBD1 (6 bases). CDR1 is SGHRS and CDR2 is YFSETQ in the germline V gene. The CDR3 extends over 15 amino acids. V was pared by 0 bases and J by 0 bases, with 8 bases between.

The chain has TRBV5-6 and TRBJ1-4; possibly TRBD1 for D (5 bases). The CDR3 is 14 amino acids. CDR1 is SGHDT, CDR2 YYEEEE, per germline. V lost 0 bases and J lost 6, with 9 bases in between. The CDR3 bases are TGTGCCAGCAGCTTGGCAGGGAACGATGAAAAACTGTTTTTT. It translates to CASSLAGNDEKLFF.

In its sample, this clone was seen once. This chain connects TRBV9 to TRBJ1-3; weak D call: TRBD1 (5 bases). CDR1 SGDLS and CDR2 YYNGEE come from the germline V gene. The CDR3 totals 14 residues. Trimming took 0 bases from V and 4 from J, leaving 8 bases between them. The CDR3 DNA follows: TGTGCCAGCAGCGTAGTAGGGGCCGGAAACACCATATATTTT. It specifies CASSVVGAGNTIYF.

This clone is medium-sized in the sample. In the same sample, other DNA sequences code for this CDR3. J is TRBJ2-3 and V is TRBV27; a possible D gene is TRBD2 (6 bases). In germline, CDR1 is MNHEY, CDR2 SMNVEV (reference sequence). V lost 6 bases to trimming and J lost 1 base, with 11 bases between them. This CDR3 has 14 amino acids. The CDR3 here is CASSRRGGTDTQYF. The CDR3 nucleotides read TGTGCCAGCAGCAGGAGGGGTGGCACAGATACGCAGTATTTT.